The 28 T cell receptor beta chains below all came from one sample that was sequenced in a study of low-dose radiotherapy and immunotherapy resistance in tumors. Both TCRalpha and TCRbeta chains were reverse transcribed with V-gene-specific primers. A roughly 19-cycle PCR with a constant-region primer and V-primer adapter amplified TCRs. MiXCR, run by TCRdb on the reads, gives a single entry per CDR3 protein. Among roughly 40,000 distinct CDR3 sequences listed, about 25% were seen once. Indicated time point: after trial treatment. This sample's treatment: LDRT plus nivolumab, ipilimumab, low-dose cyclophosphamide and aspirin (RACIN trial). The sequences come from PBMCs, collected after low-dose radiotherapy plus immunotherapy. These receptors were collected from a male donor with prostate cancer.

The chain recombines TRBV28 with TRBJ2-1; D may be TRBD2 (6 bases). Germline V gene lookup returns CDR1 MDHEN and CDR2 SYDVKM. V was cut by 10 bases and J by 12 bases, with 28 bases left in between. This CDR3 has 15 residues. This chain's CDR3 is CAILDRGTPDQGQFF. CDR3 nucleotide sequence: TGTGCCATTCTCGACCGTGGGACTCCTGACCAGGGGCAGTTCTTC.

At least ten counts were recorded for this clonotype. This chain links TRBV6-5 with TRBJ1-1; 11 nucleotides align to TRBD1. V gave up 6 bases and J gave up 7 bases; unmatched junction bases: 10. Germline CDR1 is MNHEY and CDR2 is SVGAGI. The CDR3 totals 15 residues. DNA of the CDR3: TGTGCCAGCAGAGGGACAGGGGGTGCCACAGGTGAAGCTTTCTTT. Encoded protein: CASRGTGGATGEAFF.

There are many counts of this clonotype. This chain links TRBV3-1 with TRBJ1-5; D is ambiguous. In germline, CDR1 is LGHDT, CDR2 YNNKEL (reference sequence). Deletions cut 0 bases from V and 2 bases from J, with 5 bases between. CDR3 length equals 14 residues. The CDR3 protein is CASSQDLGNQPQHF. CDR3 in DNA: TGTGCCAGCAGCCAAGATCTAGGCAATCAGCCCCAGCATTTT.

The gene calls are TRBV7-9 and TRBJ2-1; 10 bases agree with TRBD1. Losses at the gene ends were 6 bases for V and 7 bases for J; bases not matched to a gene: 6. Germline V CDR1 and CDR2: SEHNR, FQNEAQ (reference sequence). The CDR3 spans 14 residues. The CDR3 here is CASRHGTGVNEQFF. CDR3 DNA: TGTGCCAGCAGACACGGGACAGGGGTGAATGAGCAGTTCTTC. Based on the CDR3 plus reference TRBV7-9 and TRBJ2-1, the full variable domain is DTGVSQNPRHKITKRGQNVTFRCDPISEHNRLYWYRQTLGQGPEFLTYFQNEAQLEKSRLLSDRFSAERPKGSFSTLEIQRTEQGDSAMYLCASRHGTGVNEQFFGPGTRLTVL.

This clonotype was seen at least ten times. The V and J genes are TRBV19 and TRBJ2-7; 7 bases agree with TRBD1. Germline values: CDR1 LNHDA, CDR2 SQIVND (reference sequence). V gave up 5 bases and J gave up 6 bases; unmatched junction bases: 13. The CDR3 is made up of 15 amino acids. Here the CDR3 reads CASSVSTGKSCEQYF. CDR3 DNA sequence: TGTGCCAGTAGTGTCTCGACAGGGAAGAGTTGCGAGCAGTACTTC.

The chain joins TRBV5-1 to TRBJ2-5; possibly TRBD2 for D (6 bases). V was pared by 5 bases and J by 4 bases, with 12 bases between. The CDR3 is made up of 13 amino acids. The germline CDR1 and CDR2 sequences are SGHRS and YFSETQ. The CDR3 reads CASRRRVGETQYF. CDR3 in DNA: TGCGCCAGCAGACGGAGGGTGGGAGAGACCCAGTACTTC.

This clonotype was detected many times. The V gene is TRBV27, the J gene TRBJ2-2; a weak D match, TRBD2 (5 bases). The CDR3 consists of 14 residues. Between the trimmed V and J ends, which lost 2 bases and 4 bases, there was a span of 8 bases. Germline CDR1 is MNHEY and CDR2 is SMNVEV (reference sequence). The CDR3 DNA follows: TGTGCCAGCAGTTTAGGTCGGGGCACCGGGGAGCTGTTTTTT. It translates to CASSLGRGTGELFF.

In its sample, this clonotype ranks as medium-sized. The chain links TRBV28 to TRBJ2-2; perhaps TRBD1 as D (5 bases). V shed 7 bases and J shed 10 bases, with 16 bases lying between them. The CDR3 is 13 amino acids. CDR1 MDHEN and CDR2 SYDVKM come from the germline V gene. The CDR3 protein is CASTLGDWAELFF. The DNA for the CDR3 is TGTGCCAGCACCCTAGGGGATTGGGCGGAGCTGTTTTTT. The variable domain in full, completed from reference TRBV28 and TRBJ2-2, reads DVKVTQSSRYLVKRTGEKVFLECVQDMDHENMFWYRQDPGLGLRLIYFSYDVKMKEKGDIPEGYSVSREKKERFSLILESASTNQTSMYLCASTLGDWAELFFGEGSRLTVL.

Turning to this clonotype: This is likely an artifact of a read error, given a far larger clone one base away. The rearrangement uses TRBV7-6 and TRBJ2-1; TRBD1 matches 7 bases. J lost 8 bases, V lost 7 bases, and 11 bases had no gene match. Germline values: CDR1 SGHVS, CDR2 FNYEAQ. The CDR3 has 14 amino acids. CDR3 residues: CASIPEQGNDEQFF. CDR3 bases: TGTGCCAGCATCCCGGAACAGGGGAATGATGAGCAGTTCTTC.

This clonotype was picked up one time. V gene TRBV28 combines with J gene TRBJ2-7; TRBD2 agrees at 9 bases. CDR1 and CDR2 (germline): MDHEN, SYDVKM. The CDR3 covers 16 residues. V dropped 8 bases and J dropped 4; count of bases not matched to a gene: 15. CDR3 region: CASVRAGGDFLYEQYF. CDR3 bases: TGTGCCAGCGTCCGCGCGGGGGGGGATTTTTTATACGAGCAGTACTTC.

The count of this clonotype is one. J is TRBJ1-5 and V is TRBV4-3; TRBD1 matches 8 bases. Trimming took 0 bases from V and 6 from J; bases not matched to a gene: 10. CDR3 length equals 17 residues. Germline assignment: CDR1 LGHNA and CDR2 YSLEER. CDR3 nucleotide sequence: TGCGCCAGCAGCCAAGATCGAGGGCAGGGGGCGCCTCAGCCCCAGCATTTT. Translated, it gives CASSQDRGQGAPQPQHF.

This chain connects TRBV7-2 to TRBJ2-7; no reliable D call. This CDR3 is 14 amino acids long. The germline V gene has CDR1 SGHTA and CDR2 FQGNSA. Trimming removed 2 bases at V and 2 bases at J, with 10 bases between. CDR3 sequence: CASSLYGPAYEQYF. The CDR3, as DNA: TGTGCCAGCAGCTTATATGGGCCTGCCTACGAGCAGTACTTC.

This clonotype was detected ten times or more. V gene TRBV29-1 combines with J gene TRBJ1-1, with no clear D. The CDR3 is made up of 12 amino acids. Germline V CDR1 and CDR2: SQVTM, ANQGSEA. Trimming stripped 3 bases from V and 4 bases from J, with 9 bases between. This chain's CDR3 is CSVDVWGTEAFF. The CDR3, as DNA: TGCAGCGTTGACGTCTGGGGCACTGAAGCTTTCTTT.

The chain combines TRBV20-1 with TRBJ2-1; D is possibly TRBD1 or TRBD2 (7 bases each). The CDR3 is 14 residues long. From germline, CDR1 is DFQATT and CDR2 SNEGSKA (reference sequence). The ends were cut back, 6 bases at V and 6 bases at J, with 18 bases in the middle. CDR3 loop: CSALGRGQTNEQFF. As DNA, the CDR3 is TGCAGTGCCCTAGGGAGGGGGCAAACCAATGAGCAGTTCTTC.

This clonotype has more than one count but fewer than ten. A far larger clone is one base from this, pointing to a likely read error. The V and J genes are TRBV5-4 and TRBJ2-7; TRBD1 aligns across 9 bases. Germline V gives CDR1 SGHNT, CDR2 YYREEE (reference sequence). The CDR3 covers 15 residues. J gave up 7 bases and V 0 bases, and 8 bases lay outside the gene matches. DNA of the CDR3: TGTGCCAGCAGCTTGGAAACAGGGGGCTGGAATGAGCAGTACTTC. It is translated as CASSLETGGWNEQYF. The variable domain in full, with the rest retrieved from reference TRBV5-4 and TRBJ2-7, is ETGVTQSPTHLIKTRGQQVTLRCSSQSGHNTVSWYQQALGQGPQFIFQYYREEENGRGNFPPRFSGLQFPNYSSELNVNALELDDSALYLCASSLETGGWNEQYFGPGTRLTVT.

In this sample, this clonotype turned up many times. This may arise from a read error, as a much more abundant clone is one base away. The chain employs TRBV6-6 and TRBJ2-3, with TRBD1 matching over 9 bases. The junction had 6 bases not matched to a gene; V was cut back by 7 bases and J by 4 bases. The CDR3 covers 14 residues. Per the germline V gene, CDR1 is MNHNY and CDR2 is SVGAGI (reference sequence). The CDR3 DNA reads as TGTGCCAGCACCGAAGGACAGGGGCCAGATACGCAGTATTTT. Its translation: CASTEGQGPDTQYF.

This clonotype was observed many times. The chain links TRBV27 to TRBJ2-7, with a possible D match to TRBD2 (6 bases). This CDR3 region has 15 residues. The ends were cut back, 2 bases at V and 2 bases at J, with 13 bases in the middle. The germline V gene encodes CDR1 MNHEY and CDR2 SMNVEV (reference sequence). DNA of the CDR3: TGTGCCAGCAGTTTAGACGGCAGCGGGCCCTACGAGCAGTACTTC. Translation gives CASSLDGSGPYEQYF.

This chain joins TRBV10-3 and TRBJ2-6; no clear D. CDR3 length equals 14 residues. Germline V gene sequence: CDR1 ENHRY, CDR2 SYGVKD. The V and J ends lost 3 bases and 2 bases respectively, with 5 bases between them. The CDR3 DNA reads TGTGCCATCAGTGACACAGCTGGGGCCAACGTCCTGACTTTC. Translation gives CAISDTAGANVLTF.

This clonotype has a count of ten or more. The chain links TRBV23-1 to TRBJ2-7; no definite D call. TRBV23-1 is treated as an ORF (open reading frame) with a function not yet certain. This CDR3 spans 17 amino acids. The V end was cut by 3 bases, the J end by 0 bases, with 18 bases between. In DNA, the CDR3 is TGCGCCAGCAGTCACCCGAAGAGAGCTAGAAGCTCCTACGAGCAGTACTTC. Protein sequence: CASSHPKRARSSYEQYF.

The chain carries TRBV5-1 and TRBJ2-7; D is undetermined. With 0 bases removed from V and 1 base from J, the gap between germline ends came to 8 bases. Germline CDR1 is SGHRS and CDR2 is YFSETQ. This CDR3 comprises 14 residues. The CDR3 nucleotides are TGCGCCAGCAGCTTGGAGGGCCGGTCCTACGAGCAGTACTTC. This gives the protein CASSLEGRSYEQYF.

As for this clonotype: It differs at one base from a far larger clone, so likely a read error. The CDR3 region is CASSGTSPGDEQFF. DNA for the CDR3: TGTGCCAGCAGTGGGACCTCCCCGGGCGATGAGCAGTTCTTC. This chain joins TRBV7-3 and TRBJ2-1; possibly TRBD1 or TRBD2 for D (5 bases each). The CDR3 contains 14 residues. Trimming left V 6 bases short and J 8 bases short, with 17 bases between. CDR1 is SGHTA and CDR2 is FQGTGA in the germline V gene.

Ten or more counts support this clonotype. The chain uses TRBV18 and TRBJ2-1; TRBD2 matches at 11 bases. The V gene's germline CDR1 is KGHSH and CDR2 LQKENI. The CDR3 is 17 residues long. With V trimmed by 0 bases and J by 7 bases, 8 bases remained unmatched. The CDR3 sequence: CASSPPTLAGGYNEQFF. The CDR3 DNA is TGTGCCAGCTCACCACCTACGCTAGCGGGAGGCTATAATGAGCAGTTCTTC.

In its sample, this clonotype was seen many times. The chain is built from TRBV2 and TRBJ1-4; 8 bases line up with TRBD1. This CDR3 region has 14 residues. The V and J ends lost 4 bases and 7 bases, in that order; junction bases with no gene match: 5. CDR1 is SNHLY, CDR2 FYNNEI, per germline. In DNA form, the CDR3 reads TGTGCCAGCAGTGCCACAGGGGGTGGTGAAAAACTGTTTTTT. This translates into CASSATGGGEKLFF.

This clonotype was recorded at least ten times. The J gene is TRBJ1-4, the V gene TRBV19; D may be TRBD1 (6 bases). In germline, CDR1 is LNHDA, CDR2 SQIVND (reference sequence). The CDR3 is 14 residues long. Trimming took off 3 bases at V and 8 bases at J, with 13 bases between the two ends. This chain's CDR3 is CASSMEGGPEKLFF. The CDR3 region has the DNA TGTGCCAGTAGTATGGAGGGGGGACCCGAAAAACTGTTTTTT.

In its sample, this clonotype was seen many times. The genes are TRBV30 and TRBJ1-2; D is ambiguous. The V end lost 5 bases, the J end lost 0 bases, and 10 bases lay between the germline ends. CDR3 size: 13 residues. Germline V gene data show CDR1 as GTSNPN and CDR2 as SVGIG (reference sequence). CDR3 nucleotides: TGTGCCTGGGGAGCTACATCTAACTATGGCTACACCTTC. Translation: CAWGATSNYGYTF.

This clonotype counts as medium-sized. The chain couples TRBV7-9 to TRBJ2-7; D is uncertain. This CDR3 is 13 amino acids long. Germline lookup yields CDR1 SEHNR and CDR2 FQNEAQ (reference sequence). The V gene lost 0 bases and the J gene lost 6 bases, with 9 bases spanning the gap. The CDR3 loop is CASSLAEWAEQYF. The CDR3 nucleotides read TGTGCCAGCAGCTTAGCGGAATGGGCCGAGCAGTACTTC.

This clonotype was counted ten times or more. The CDR3 reads CASSLVGGSTYNEQFF. CDR3 DNA sequence: TGCGCCAGCAGCTTGGTGGGGGGGTCGACCTACAATGAGCAGTTCTTC. V is TRBV5-1 and J is TRBJ2-1; 7 bases map to TRBD2. The CDR3 is made up of 16 amino acids. Germline V gives CDR1 SGHRS, CDR2 YFSETQ. After removal of 0 bases from V and 2 bases from J, the junction contained 5 bases not matched to a gene.

This clonotype was detected many times. The chain couples TRBV20-1 to TRBJ2-3; D may be TRBD1 or TRBD2 (6 bases each). The CDR3 sequence is 16 residues long. The germline CDR1 and CDR2 sequences are DFQATT and SNEGSKA (reference sequence). V was trimmed by 0 bases and J by 1 base, leaving 14 bases between them. The CDR3 sequence: CSARDHLGGGTDTQYF. The CDR3 DNA follows: TGCAGTGCTAGAGATCATCTCGGGGGCGGCACAGATACGCAGTATTTT.